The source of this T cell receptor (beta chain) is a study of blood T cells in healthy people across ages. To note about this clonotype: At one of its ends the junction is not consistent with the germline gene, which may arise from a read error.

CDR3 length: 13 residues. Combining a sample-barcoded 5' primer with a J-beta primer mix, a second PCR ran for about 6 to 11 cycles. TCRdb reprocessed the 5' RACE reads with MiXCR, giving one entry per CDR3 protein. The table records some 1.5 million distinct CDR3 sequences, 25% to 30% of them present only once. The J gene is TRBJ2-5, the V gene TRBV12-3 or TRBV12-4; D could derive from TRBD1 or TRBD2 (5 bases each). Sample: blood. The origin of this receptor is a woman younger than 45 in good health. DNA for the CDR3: TGTGCCAGCAGCACGGGACGTCCAGAGACTCAGTACTTC. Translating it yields CASSTGRPETQYF.